This entry lists 12 T cell receptor beta chains sequenced from one sample in a study of T cells in Graves' hyperthyroidism and ophthalmopathy. Authors of the study amplified TCR beta CDR3 regions from RNA transcripts. RT-PCR in the first round (using the HTBI primer set) targeted the TCR CDR3. TCRdb reprocessed the multiplex PCR reads with MiXCR, giving one entry per CDR3 protein. There are roughly 500,000 distinct CDR3 sequences in the sample; less than 25% occur only once, and 45% to 50% lies in the top ten. The sample comprised blood. The receptors shown here come from a woman in her 70s with Graves' ophthalmopathy.

This clonotype showed up just a few times. This chain connects TRBV7-2 to TRBJ2-2; 14 bases map to TRBD2. The CDR3 totals 15 residues. Trimming cost V 5 bases and J 6 bases; bases outside gene matches: 2. The germline gives CDR1 SGHTA, CDR2 FQGNSA. Written as DNA, the CDR3 is TGTGCCAGCAGCGCGACTAGCGGGAGGGCCGGGGAGCTGTTTTTT. Translating gives CASSATSGRAGELFF.

This clonotype was seen a single time. The genes are TRBV6-8 and TRBJ2-1, with 9 bases matching TRBD2. V gave up 2 bases and J gave up 9 bases; unmatched junction bases: 8. The CDR3 loop spans 15 amino acids. Germline V gene sequence: CDR1 MNHGY, CDR2 SAAAGT. The CDR3 sequence: CASSYQAGGPIEQFF. DNA of the CDR3: TGTGCCAGCAGTTACCAGGCGGGAGGGCCTATTGAGCAGTTCTTC.

J is TRBJ2-5 and V is TRBV5-1; TRBD2 matches at 13 bases. The CDR3 totals 16 residues. V lost 4 bases and J lost 5; bases outside the gene matches: 8. Germline-derived CDR1 and CDR2 are SGHRS and YFSETQ. CDR3 residues: CASSDRTSGSLETQYF. In DNA form, the CDR3 reads TGCGCCAGCAGCGATCGGACTAGCGGGAGTCTGGAGACCCAGTACTTC.

This clonotype was counted only a few times. The chain joins TRBV7-8 to TRBJ2-3; D is uncertain. This CDR3 contains 13 residues. Between the trimmed V and J ends, which lost 3 bases and 4 bases, there was a span of 8 bases. Germline V lookup: CDR1 SGHVS, CDR2 FQNEAQ. CDR3 DNA sequence: TGTGCCAGCAGCTTCATTCCACCAGATACGCAGTATTTT. The encoded protein is CASSFIPPDTQYF.

This clonotype appeared many times. The V call is TRBV7-2, the J call TRBJ2-7; a possible D gene is TRBD2 (6 bases). The V and J ends lost 0 bases and 4 bases respectively, with 10 bases between them. This CDR3 contains 14 residues. Germline-derived CDR1 and CDR2 are SGHTA and FQGNSA. The CDR3 coding sequence is TGTGCCAGCAGCTTAGCCGGGAGTCAATACGAGCAGTACTTC. Translated, it gives CASSLAGSQYEQYF.

This clonotype was detected only once. The rearrangement uses TRBV5-1 and TRBJ2-7; D is possibly TRBD1 (8 bases). CDR1 is SGHRS and CDR2 is YFSETQ in the germline V gene. This CDR3 contains 18 residues. Trimming pared 3 bases from V and 6 bases from J, leaving 28 bases between. Here the CDR3 DNA reads TGCGCCAGCAGCTGGCGGACAGGGATGGGGCGGGAGTCTGGCGAGCAGTACTTC. It encodes CASSWRTGMGRESGEQYF.

This clonotype has a handful of counts. This chain links TRBV7-3 with TRBJ2-5, with 8 nucleotides matching TRBD1. Losses at the gene ends were 5 bases for V and 1 base for J; bases not matched to a gene: 6. CDR1 is SGHTA and CDR2 is FQGTGA in the germline V gene. The CDR3 sequence is 15 residues long. The CDR3 sequence: CASSAQQGGQETQYF. The CDR3, as DNA: TGTGCCAGCAGCGCACAACAGGGGGGCCAAGAGACCCAGTACTTC.

The chain combines TRBV19 with TRBJ2-3; TRBD1 is a possible D gene (6 bases). The CDR3 totals 15 residues. The V and J ends lost 6 bases and 0 bases respectively, with 13 bases between them. Germline CDR1 is LNHDA and CDR2 is SQIVND (reference sequence). Here the CDR3 DNA reads TGTGCCAGTAGCAACGGACAGACTAGCACAGATACGCAGTATTTT. Encoded protein: CASSNGQTSTDTQYF.

This clonotype was found many times. The chain uses TRBV7-2 and TRBJ2-6; perhaps TRBD1 as D (6 bases). In germline, CDR1 is SGHTA, CDR2 FQGNSA. V lost 4 bases and J 3 bases, leaving 13 bases between the germline ends. The CDR3 extends over 16 amino acids. The CDR3 is CASSSNREFGANVLTF. CDR3 DNA sequence: TGTGCCAGCAGCTCAAACAGGGAGTTTGGGGCCAACGTCCTGACTTTC.

The gene calls are TRBV5-8 and TRBJ1-2; 7 bases match TRBD1. Germline loops: CDR1 SGHTS, CDR2 YDEGEE. The CDR3 totals 13 residues. V dropped 3 bases and J dropped 4; count of bases not matched to a gene: 3. CDR3 residues: CASSSRDSYGYTF. The CDR3, as DNA: TGTGCCAGCAGCTCCCGGGACAGCTATGGCTACACCTTC.

This clonotype has at least ten counts. This sequence joins TRBV15 and TRBJ1-1; 12 nucleotides match TRBD1. V trimming: 0 bases; J trimming: 5 bases; junction bases outside the gene matches: 7. Germline CDR1 LNHNV, CDR2 YYDKDF (reference sequence). The CDR3 sequence is 17 residues long. Here the CDR3 reads CATSRDLGQGAGTEAFF. The CDR3 bases are TGTGCCACCAGCAGAGATCTGGGACAGGGGGCCGGGACTGAAGCTTTCTTT.

This clonotype appeared a few times. The rearrangement joins TRBV4-1 to TRBJ1-2; D call uncertain. This CDR3 has 11 amino acids. Trimming removed 8 bases from V and 4 bases from J, with 8 bases in between. The V gene's germline CDR1 is MGHRA and CDR2 YSYEKL. The CDR3: CASGSSYGYTF. The CDR3 coding sequence is TGCGCCAGCGGTTCCTCCTATGGCTACACCTTC.